This T cell receptor (beta chain) was found in a study of T cell repertoires in cytomegalovirus infection. Study background: Matching HLA type and CMV infection were both indicated by public TCR beta signatures. Notes on the study in general: What dominated the ex vivo response were HLA-C-restricted CMV-specific TCR beta clonotypes.

Each CDR3 protein gets one entry after TCRdb re-called the reads with MiXCR. The table has over 450,000 distinct CDR3 sequences, 10% to 12% seen once. This clonotype came up many times. Its cognate antigen is unknown. Sequencing was performed on PBMCs. This receptor was obtained from a human donor in good health (CMV status not recorded). Some clones in this sample may be carry-over from other donors' samples.

In DNA, the CDR3 is TGTGCCAGCAGCTTAACTGGTTCCACCTACGAGCAGTACTTC. Its protein product is CASSLTGSTYEQYF. The chain uses TRBV11-2 and TRBJ2-7; no clear D. Germline lookup yields CDR1 SGHAT and CDR2 FQNNGV. Trimming left V 2 bases short and J 2 bases short, with 10 bases between. This CDR3 is 14 amino acids long. Drawing the rest from reference TRBV11-2 and TRBJ2-7, the complete variable domain is EAGVAQSPRYKIIEKRQSVAFWCNPISGHATLYWYQQILGQGPKLLIQFQNNGVVDDSQLPKDRFSAERLKGVDSTLKIQPAKLEDSAVYLCASSLTGSTYEQYFGPGTRLTVT.